Listed below are T cell receptor beta chains from one sample, sequenced in a study of early stage breast cancer tumors. TCRdb's table, derived via immunoSEQ multiplex PCR, lists solely in-frame clones and lacks some. The sample lists roughly 40,000 clones, approximately 78% occurring once. The sequenced material came from blood. The receptors stem from a person aged 50-59 years with breast cancer. The CDR3 runs from the conserved cysteine through the conserved F or W. D genes are given only for firm matches. A row's size may be missing; if present it is once, few, many or a size class.

J gene | clone size | D gene | V gene | CDR3 DNA | CDR3 protein
TRBJ2-3 | NA | TRBD2 | TRBV2 | TGTGCCAGCAGTAATAGCGGGAGCGGCACAGATACGCAGTATTTT | CASSNSGSGTDTQYF
TRBJ2-7 | NA | NA | TRBV6-1 | TGTGCCAGCAGTGAAAGCCGCTACGAGCAGTACTTC | CASSESRYEQYF
TRBJ2-1 | once | TRBD2 | TRBV5-1 | TGCGCCAGCAGCTTCTCGACTAGCGGGGGTTACAATGAGCAGTTCTTC | CASSFSTSGGYNEQFF
TRBJ2-3 | NA | TRBD2 | TRBV9 | TGTGCCAGCAGCAAGGGACTAGCGGGAGGTACGGATACGCAGTATTTT | CASSKGLAGGTDTQYF
TRBJ2-3 | NA | TRBD2 | TRBV5-1 | TGCGCCAGCAGCTTGGCAGGACTAGCGGACACAGATACGCAGTATTTT | CASSLAGLADTDTQYF
TRBJ2-2 | once | NA | TRBV7-9 | TGTGCCAGCAGCTTAGGACTATGGACCGGGGAGCTGTTTTTT | CASSLGLWTGELFF
TRBJ2-4 | NA | TRBD1 | TRBV4-2 | TGTGCCAGCAGCCAAGTAACAGGGGAAGGCCCAAAAGCCATTCAGTACTTC | CASSQVTGEGPKAIQYF
TRBJ1-1 | once | TRBD1 | TRBV11-3 | TGTGCCAGCAGCTCCGGACAGGGCGCGGGCACTGAAGCTTTCTTT | CASSSGQGAGTEAFF
TRBJ2-5 | once | NA | TRBV25-1 | TGTGCCAGCAGTGAATTTGTGGGAGTCGCAGAGACCCAGTACTTC | CASSEFVGVAETQYF
TRBJ1-1 | NA | NA | TRBV5-1 | TGCGCCAGACTCCTTGGCCGGGGAATTTTGAACACTGAAGCTTTCTTT | CARLLGRGILNTEAFF
TRBJ2-7 | NA | NA | TRBV5-4 | TGTGCCAGCAGCCCGGAGGAGGGGTACGAGCAGTACTTC | CASSPEEGYEQYF
TRBJ2-1 | NA | NA | TRBV27 | TGTGCCAGCAGTTCGCGGGACTCCAGCTCCTACAATGAGCAGTTCTTC | CASSSRDSSSYNEQFF
TRBJ1-1 | few | NA | TRBV5-1 | TGCGCCAGCAGCTTGCAGGAACAGCGAGGGCACACTGAAGCTTTCTTT | CASSLQEQRGHTEAFF
TRBJ2-4 | NA | TRBD1 | TRBV28 | TGTGCCAGCAGCTCGGGACAGGGCGGGAAAAACATTCAGTACTTC | CASSSGQGGKNIQYF
TRBJ2-5 | NA | NA | TRBV7-6 | TGTGCCAGCAGCTTAGGGCCCCGACTGCTACAAGAGACCCAGTACTTC | CASSLGPRLLQETQYF
TRBJ1-3 | NA | NA | TRBV23-1 | TGCGCCAGCAGGGGGAGCTCTGGAAACACCATATATTTT | CASRGSSGNTIYF
TRBJ2-7 | NA | TRBD2 | TRBV27 | TGTGCCAGCAGTTTAGGAGCGGGAGGGGTGGGCGAGCAGTACTTC | CASSLGAGGVGEQYF
TRBJ1-1 | many | TRBD1 | TRBV27 | TGTGCCAGCAGCGGGACAGGGGGCTGGGCTGAAGCTTTCTTT | CASSGTGGWAEAFF
TRBJ2-7 | few | NA | TRBV18 | TGTGCCAGCTCACGAGCCGGGACAAGCGAGCAGTACTTC | CASSRAGTSEQYF
TRBJ2-2 | NA | NA | TRBV9 | TGTGCCAGCAGCGTAGATCCTACTAGCCCCGGGGAGCTGTTTTTT | CASSVDPTSPGELFF
TRBJ1-6 | NA | TRBD1 | TRBV5-6 | TGTGCCAGCAGCACCGAGCTGGGACAGGCCTATTCACCCCTCCACTTT | CASSTELGQAYSPLHF
TRBJ2-7 | NA | TRBD1 | TRBV5-6 | TGTGCCAGCAGCTTTGACAGGGTAGGTGGCTACGAGCAGTACTTC | CASSFDRVGGYEQYF
TRBJ2-1 | NA | TRBD2 | TRBV2 | TGTGCCTCCAGGACTAGCGGAAACTACAATGAGCAGTTCTTC | CASRTSGNYNEQFF
TRBJ1-2 | NA | NA | TRBV21-1 | TGTGCCAGCAGCTCTGGACTAGGTGGCTACACCTTC | CASSSGLGGYTF
TRBJ2-2 | NA | NA | TRBV6-5 | TGTGCCAGCAGCAGGACGAACACCGGGGAGCTGTTTTTT | CASSRTNTGELFF
TRBJ2-4 | NA | NA | TRBV11-3 | TGTGCCAGCAGCGCCGGTGGACAGACGGACATTCAGTACTTC | CASSAGGQTDIQYF
TRBJ2-1 | NA | NA | TRBV6-6 | TGTGCCAGCAGTTACCCACCGGGGGACTACAATGAGCAGTTCTTC | CASSYPPGDYNEQFF
TRBJ1-2 | medium-sized | TRBD1 | TRBV7-9 | TGTGCCAGCAGCTTAGACCCGGGACAGGGGCCTTCTGGCTACACCTTC | CASSLDPGQGPSGYTF
TRBJ2-7 | NA | NA | TRBV30 | TGTGCCTGGAGGGGCGGGGTCCGGACCTACGAGCAGTACTTC | CAWRGGVRTYEQYF
TRBJ1-2 | NA | NA | TRBV5-6 | TGTGCCAGCAGCCGGAGACAGTCCCTGGGCTACACCTTC | CASSRRQSLGYTF